This record concerns one TCR beta chain sequence. Its antigen is not identified. Selected positively for CCR7 and CD45RO-negative, naive CD8 cells excluded terminally differentiated effector memory CD45RA+ cells. These data are taken from a study of shared clonotypes between healthy human individuals. Overall study context: Each donor had three CD4 naive, three CD4 memory, two CD8 naive and one CD8 memory plate. Whole-study results and caveats: The rarefaction results pointed to incomplete sorted-subset sequencing despite large depth.

The CDR3 contains 15 residues. V shed 6 bases and J 1 base; nucleotides not matched to a gene: 9. CDR1 MNHEY and CDR2 SMNVEV come from the germline V gene (reference sequence). The data were produced by immunoSEQ multiplex PCR, yet TCRdb's version contains in-frame clones alone and is incomplete. The sample includes 600,000 or so clones, roughly 98% of them seen just once. The chain joins TRBV27 to TRBJ2-7, with 7 bases matching TRBD1. What was sequenced was naive CD8+ T cells sorted from blood. This clonotype originated in a man in his thirties or forties in good health. The CDR3: CASRYTGVRSYEQYF. The CDR3 DNA sequence: TGTGCCAGCAGATACACAGGGGTCCGGTCCTACGAGCAGTACTTC.